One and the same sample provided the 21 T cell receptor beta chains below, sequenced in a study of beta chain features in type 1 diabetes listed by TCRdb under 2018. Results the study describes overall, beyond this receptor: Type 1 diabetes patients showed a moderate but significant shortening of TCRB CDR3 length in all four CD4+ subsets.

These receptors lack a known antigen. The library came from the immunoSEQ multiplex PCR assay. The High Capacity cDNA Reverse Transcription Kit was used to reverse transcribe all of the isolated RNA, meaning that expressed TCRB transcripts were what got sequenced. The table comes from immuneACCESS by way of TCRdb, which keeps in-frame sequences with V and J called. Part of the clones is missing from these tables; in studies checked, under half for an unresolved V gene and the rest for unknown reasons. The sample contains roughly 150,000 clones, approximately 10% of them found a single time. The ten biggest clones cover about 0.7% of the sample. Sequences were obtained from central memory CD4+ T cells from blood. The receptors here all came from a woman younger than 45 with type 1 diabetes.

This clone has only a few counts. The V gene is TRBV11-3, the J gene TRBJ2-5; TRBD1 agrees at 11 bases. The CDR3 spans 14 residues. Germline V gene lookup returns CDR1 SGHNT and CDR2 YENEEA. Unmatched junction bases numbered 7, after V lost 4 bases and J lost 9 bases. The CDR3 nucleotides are TGTGCCAGCAGCTCCGGGACAGGGGGTGAGGCCCAGTACTTC. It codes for CASSSGTGGEAQYF. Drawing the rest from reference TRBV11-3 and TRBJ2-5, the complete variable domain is EAGVVQSPRYKIIEKKQPVAFWCNPISGHNTLYWYLQNLGQGPELLIRYENEEAVDDSQLPKDRFSAERLKGVDSTLKIQPAELGDSAVYLCASSSGTGGEAQYFGPGTRLLVL.

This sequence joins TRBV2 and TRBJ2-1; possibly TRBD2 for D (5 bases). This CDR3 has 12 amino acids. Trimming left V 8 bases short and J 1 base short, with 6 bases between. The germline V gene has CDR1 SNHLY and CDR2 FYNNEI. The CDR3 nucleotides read TGTGCCAGCGACTATTCCTACAATGAGCAGTTCTTC. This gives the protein CASDYSYNEQFF. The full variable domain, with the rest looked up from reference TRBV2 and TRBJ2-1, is EPEVTQTPSHQVTQMGQEVILRCVPISNHLYFYWYRQILGQKVEFLVSFYNNEISEKSEIFDDQFSVERPDGSNFTLKIRSTKLEDSAMYFCASDYSYNEQFFGPGTRLTVL.

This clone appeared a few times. The CDR3 coding sequence is TGCGCCAGCAGCTTGGGCAGTCAATCGGGGGACTATGGCTACACCTTC. Translation gives CASSLGSQSGDYGYTF. V and J are TRBV5-1 and TRBJ1-2; tentatively, D is TRBD1 (5 bases). CDR3 length equals 16 residues. Germline assignment: CDR1 SGHRS and CDR2 YFSETQ. Trimming removed 0 bases from V and 3 bases from J, with 15 bases in between.

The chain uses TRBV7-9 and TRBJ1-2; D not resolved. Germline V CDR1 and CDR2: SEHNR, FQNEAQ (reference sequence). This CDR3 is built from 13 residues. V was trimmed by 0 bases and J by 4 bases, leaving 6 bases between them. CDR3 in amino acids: CASSLAGGYGYTF. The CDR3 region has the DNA TGTGCCAGCAGCTTAGCGGGAGGCTATGGCTACACCTTC.

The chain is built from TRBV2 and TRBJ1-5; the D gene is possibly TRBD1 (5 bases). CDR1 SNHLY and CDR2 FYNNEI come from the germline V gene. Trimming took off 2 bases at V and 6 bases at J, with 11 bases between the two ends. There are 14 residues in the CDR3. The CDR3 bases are TGTGCCAGCAGTGAATGGAGGGACGGTCAGCCCCAGCATTTT. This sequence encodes CASSEWRDGQPQHF.

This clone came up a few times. CDR3 region: CASSQDIGRPNEKLFF. The CDR3 coding sequence is TGCGCCAGCAGCCAAGATATCGGTCGCCCGAATGAAAAACTGTTTTTT. The rearrangement links TRBV4-1 to TRBJ1-4; D ambiguous. Germline V gives CDR1 MGHRA, CDR2 YSYEKL. V lost 0 bases to trimming and J lost 5 bases, with 13 bases between them. The CDR3 sequence is 16 residues long.

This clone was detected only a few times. CDR3 sequence: CASSLVYGQPQHF. The DNA for the CDR3 is TGTGCCAGCAGCTTGGTGTACGGTCAGCCCCAGCATTTT. The chain uses TRBV5-5 and TRBJ1-5; the D is unclear. The CDR3 has 13 residues. V was shortened by 0 bases and J by 6 bases, with 7 bases between the two germline ends. The germline V gene has CDR1 SGHKS and CDR2 YYEKEE (reference sequence).

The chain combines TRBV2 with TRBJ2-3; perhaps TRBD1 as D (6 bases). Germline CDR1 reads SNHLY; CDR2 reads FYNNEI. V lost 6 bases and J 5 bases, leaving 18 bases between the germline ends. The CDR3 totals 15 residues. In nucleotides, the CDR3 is TGTGCCAGCAGCGGACAGCCCTCCGGGGTAGATACGCAGTATTTT. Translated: CASSGQPSGVDTQYF.

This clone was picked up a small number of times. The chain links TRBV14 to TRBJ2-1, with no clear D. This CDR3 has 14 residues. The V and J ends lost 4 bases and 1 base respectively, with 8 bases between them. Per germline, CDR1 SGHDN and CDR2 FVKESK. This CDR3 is CASSPWRSYNEQFF. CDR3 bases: TGTGCCAGCAGCCCCTGGCGGTCCTACAATGAGCAGTTCTTC.

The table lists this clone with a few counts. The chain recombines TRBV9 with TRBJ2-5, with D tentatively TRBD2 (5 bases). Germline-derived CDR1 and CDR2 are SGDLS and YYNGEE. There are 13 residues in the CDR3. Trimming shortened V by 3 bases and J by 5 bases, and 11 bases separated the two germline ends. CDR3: CASSGFTGETQYF. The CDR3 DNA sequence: TGTGCCAGCAGCGGATTCACGGGGGAGACCCAGTACTTC.

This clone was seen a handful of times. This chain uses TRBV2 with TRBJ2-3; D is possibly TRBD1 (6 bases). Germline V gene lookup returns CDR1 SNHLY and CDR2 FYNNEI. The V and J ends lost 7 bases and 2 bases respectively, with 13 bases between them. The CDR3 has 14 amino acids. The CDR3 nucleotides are TGTGCCAGCAAGATAGGACAGACCACAGATACGCAGTATTTT. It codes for CASKIGQTTDTQYF.

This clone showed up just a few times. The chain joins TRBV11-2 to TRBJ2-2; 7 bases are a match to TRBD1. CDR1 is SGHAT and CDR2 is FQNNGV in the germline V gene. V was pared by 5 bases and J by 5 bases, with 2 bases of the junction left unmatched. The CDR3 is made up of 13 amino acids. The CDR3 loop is CASSPGQTGELFF. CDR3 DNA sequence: TGTGCCAGCAGCCCGGGACAGACCGGGGAGCTGTTTTTT. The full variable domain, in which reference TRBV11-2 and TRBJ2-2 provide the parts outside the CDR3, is EAGVAQSPRYKIIEKRQSVAFWCNPISGHATLYWYQQILGQGPKLLIQFQNNGVVDDSQLPKDRFSAERLKGVDSTLKIQPAKLEDSAVYLCASSPGQTGELFFGEGSRLTVL.

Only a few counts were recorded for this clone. The DNA of the CDR3 is TGTGCCAGTCACCGGGACAGGAACACTGAAGCTTTCTTT. Protein sequence: CASHRDRNTEAFF. This chain connects TRBV19 to TRBJ1-1; the match to TRBD1 covers 7 bases. This CDR3 region has 13 residues. Germline V CDR1 and CDR2: LNHDA, SQIVND (reference sequence). Losses at the gene ends were 8 bases for V and 1 base for J; bases not matched to a gene: 4.

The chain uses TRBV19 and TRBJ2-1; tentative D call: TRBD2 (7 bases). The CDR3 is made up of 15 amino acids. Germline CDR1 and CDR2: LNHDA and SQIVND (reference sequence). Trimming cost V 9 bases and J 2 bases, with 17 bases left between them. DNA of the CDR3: TGTGCCAGCATTGGGGGCGGGGGTCCCTACAATGAGCAGTTCTTC. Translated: CASIGGGGPYNEQFF. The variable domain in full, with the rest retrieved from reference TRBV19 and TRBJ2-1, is DGGITQSPKYLFRKEGQNVTLSCEQNLNHDAMYWYRQDPGQGLRLIYYSQIVNDFQKGDIAEGYSVSREKKESFPLTVTSAQKNPTAFYLCASIGGGGPYNEQFFGPGTRLTVL.

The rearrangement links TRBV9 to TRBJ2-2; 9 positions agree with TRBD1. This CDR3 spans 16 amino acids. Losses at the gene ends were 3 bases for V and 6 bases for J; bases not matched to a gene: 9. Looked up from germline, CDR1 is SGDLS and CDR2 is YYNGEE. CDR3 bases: TGTGCCAGCAGCGGGCGACGGGGACAGGGTTCCGGGGAGCTGTTTTTT. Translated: CASSGRRGQGSGELFF.

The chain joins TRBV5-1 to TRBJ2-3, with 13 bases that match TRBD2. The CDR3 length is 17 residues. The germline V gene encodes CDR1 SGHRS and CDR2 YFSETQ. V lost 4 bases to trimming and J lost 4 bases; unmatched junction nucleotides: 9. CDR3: CASSHTPGLAGPDTQYF. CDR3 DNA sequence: TGCGCCAGCAGCCACACACCGGGACTAGCGGGACCAGATACGCAGTATTTT.

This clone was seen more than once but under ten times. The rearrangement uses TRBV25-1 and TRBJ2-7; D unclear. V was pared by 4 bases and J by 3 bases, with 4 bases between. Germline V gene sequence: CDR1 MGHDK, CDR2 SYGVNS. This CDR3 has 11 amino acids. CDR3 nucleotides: TGTGCCAGCAGTGCGGTCTACGAGCAGTACTTC. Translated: CASSAVYEQYF.

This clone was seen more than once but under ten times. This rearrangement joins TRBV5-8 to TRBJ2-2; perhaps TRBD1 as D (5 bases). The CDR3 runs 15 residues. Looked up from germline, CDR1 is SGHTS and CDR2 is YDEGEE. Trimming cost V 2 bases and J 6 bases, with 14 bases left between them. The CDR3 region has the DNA TGTGCCAGCAGCTTTCAGGGTTTTGCGTCCGGGGAGCTGTTTTTT. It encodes CASSFQGFASGELFF.

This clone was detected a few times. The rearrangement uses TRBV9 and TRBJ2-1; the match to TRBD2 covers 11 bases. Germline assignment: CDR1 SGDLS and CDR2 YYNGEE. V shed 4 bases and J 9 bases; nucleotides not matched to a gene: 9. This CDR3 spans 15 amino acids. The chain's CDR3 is CASSNSGRASREQFF. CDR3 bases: TGTGCCAGCAGCAATAGCGGGAGGGCTTCCCGTGAGCAGTTCTTC.

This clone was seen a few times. The CDR3 DNA is TGTGCCTGGAACAGGGGTAATGAAAAACTGTTTTTT. Residues: CAWNRGNEKLFF. The chain has TRBV30 and TRBJ1-4; 7 bases align to TRBD1. CDR1 and CDR2 (germline): GTSNPN, SVGIG (reference sequence). V shed 4 bases, J shed 4 bases, and the junction held 0 bases outside the gene matches. CDR3 length: 12 residues.

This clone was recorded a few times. CDR3 sequence reads: CAWMTGGSGNTIYF. The CDR3 DNA is TGTGCCTGGATGACGGGGGGATCTGGAAACACCATATATTTT. The V and J genes are TRBV30 and TRBJ1-3, with a possible D match to TRBD1 (5 bases). Between the trimmed V and J ends, which lost 4 bases and 1 base, there was a span of 11 bases. CDR1 is GTSNPN and CDR2 is SVGIG in the germline V gene (reference sequence). The CDR3 runs 14 residues.